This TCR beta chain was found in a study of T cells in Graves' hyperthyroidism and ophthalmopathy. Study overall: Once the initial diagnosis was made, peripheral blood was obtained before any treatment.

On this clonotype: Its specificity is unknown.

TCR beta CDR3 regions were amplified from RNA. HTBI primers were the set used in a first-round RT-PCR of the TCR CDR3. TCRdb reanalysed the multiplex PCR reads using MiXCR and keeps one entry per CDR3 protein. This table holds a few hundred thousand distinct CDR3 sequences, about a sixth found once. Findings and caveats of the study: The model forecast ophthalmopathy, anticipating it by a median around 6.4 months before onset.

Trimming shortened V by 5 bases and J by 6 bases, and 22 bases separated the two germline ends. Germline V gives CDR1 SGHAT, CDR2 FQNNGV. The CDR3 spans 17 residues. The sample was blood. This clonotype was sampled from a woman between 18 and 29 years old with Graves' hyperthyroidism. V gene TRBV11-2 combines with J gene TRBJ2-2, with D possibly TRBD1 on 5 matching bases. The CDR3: CASSPTVTMMVAGELFF. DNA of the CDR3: TGTGCCAGCAGCCCGACAGTTACTATGATGGTCGCCGGGGAGCTGTTTTTT. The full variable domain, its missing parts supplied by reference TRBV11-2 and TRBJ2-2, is EAGVAQSPRYKIIEKRQSVAFWCNPISGHATLYWYQQILGQGPKLLIQFQNNGVVDDSQLPKDRFSAERLKGVDSTLKIQPAKLEDSAVYLCASSPTVTMMVAGELFFGEGSRLTVL.